One and the same sample provided the 3 T cell receptor beta chains below, sequenced in a study of T cell changes during pregnancy in multiple sclerosis. The repertoire was sequenced with immunoSEQ multiplex PCR; TCRdb's copy has only in-frame clones and lacks some. Of about 64,000 clones in the sample, roughly 90% are singletons; the top ten hold roughly 1.5%. The sample in question was peripheral blood, obtained in the second trimester of pregnancy. These receptor sequences come from a female donor with multiple sclerosis, enrolled in a pregnancy study.

This clone turned up a few times. CDR3 loop: CAGGQDYEQYF. As DNA, the CDR3 is TGTGCCGGGGGACAGGATTACGAGCAGTACTTC. V is TRBV30 and J is TRBJ2-7; TRBD1 agrees at 8 bases. CDR3 length: 11 amino acids. V shed 8 bases, J shed 4 bases, and the junction held 4 bases outside the gene matches. Germline loops: CDR1 GTSNPN, CDR2 SVGIG (reference sequence).

This chain joins TRBV12-2 and TRBJ2-2; the table's D call, TRBD2, was not checked against the DNA. TRBV12-2 is a recognized pseudogene. The CDR3 sequence is 17 residues long. The CDR3 reads CASRLVGLASNTGELFF. Written as DNA, the CDR3 is TGTGCAAGTCGCTTAGTAGGGCTAGCGAGTAACACCGGGGAGCTGTTTTTT.

The V call is TRBV25-1, the J call TRBJ2-5; 7 bases line up with TRBD2. The CDR3 is made up of 17 amino acids. From germline, CDR1 is MGHDK and CDR2 SYGVNS. With 0 bases clipped from V and 5 bases from J, the junction kept 12 bases outside the gene matches. The CDR3 loop reads CASSEYTNSGSLETQYF. CDR3 DNA sequence: TGTGCCAGCAGTGAATATACTAATAGCGGGTCTTTGGAGACCCAGTACTTC.